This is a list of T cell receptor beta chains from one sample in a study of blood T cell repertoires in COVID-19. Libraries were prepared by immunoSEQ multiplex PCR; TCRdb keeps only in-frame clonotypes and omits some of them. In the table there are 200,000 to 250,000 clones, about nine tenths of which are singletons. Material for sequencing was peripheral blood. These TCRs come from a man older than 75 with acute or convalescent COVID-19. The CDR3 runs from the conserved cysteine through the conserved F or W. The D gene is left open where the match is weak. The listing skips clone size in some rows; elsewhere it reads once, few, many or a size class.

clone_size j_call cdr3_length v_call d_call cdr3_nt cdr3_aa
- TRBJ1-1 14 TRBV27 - TGTGCCAGCAGGCGCTCCACACAGGGCATACCAGCTTTCTTT CASRRSTQGIPAFF
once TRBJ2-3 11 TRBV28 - TGTGCCACCGGGGTTACAGATACGCAGTATTTT CATGVTDTQYF
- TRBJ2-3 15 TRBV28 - TGTGCCAGCGGAAACTTGGGAGGTGTCACAGATACGCAGTATTTT CASGNLGGVTDTQYF
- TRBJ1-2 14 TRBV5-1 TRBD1 TGCGCCAGCAGCGAAGGGACAGGGAACTATGGCTACACCTTC CASSEGTGNYGYTF
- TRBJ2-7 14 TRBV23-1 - TGCGCCAGCTCCACCGGGACACCCATCTACGAGCAGTACTTC CASSTGTPIYEQYF
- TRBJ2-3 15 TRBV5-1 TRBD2 TGCGCCAGCAGCTTGTGGACTAGCGCGACAGATACGCAGTATTTT CASSLWTSATDTQYF
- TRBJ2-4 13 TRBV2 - TGTGCCAGCAGTGAACAGATTTATAACATTCAGTACTTC CASSEQIYNIQYF
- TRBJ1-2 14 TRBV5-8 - TGTGCCAGCAGCTTGGGCGAGACACCCTATGGCTACACCTTC CASSLGETPYGYTF
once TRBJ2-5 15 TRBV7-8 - TGTGCCAGCAGCTTAGCGGGAGTTGGTCCTAGGACCCAGTACTTC CASSLAGVGPRTQYF
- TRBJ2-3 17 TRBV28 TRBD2 TGTGCCAGCAGTATGGGACTAGCGGGAGATGGAGCAGATACGCAGTATTTT CASSMGLAGDGADTQYF
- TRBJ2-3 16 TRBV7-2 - TGTGCCAGCAGCCAGGACTCAATCTCTAGCACAGATACGCAGTATTTT CASSQDSISSTDTQYF
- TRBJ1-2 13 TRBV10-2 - TGCGCCAGCAGTGCCCAGTCCACCGGGGGCTACACCTTC CASSAQSTGGYTF
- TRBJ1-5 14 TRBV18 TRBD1 TGTGCCAGCTCACCAGGGACAGGGACCCAGCCCCAGCATTTT CASSPGTGTQPQHF
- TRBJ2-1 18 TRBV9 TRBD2 TGTGCCAGCAGCGTAGCTACGGGAGGGCCTCGAGGGTGGAATGAGCAGTTCTTC CASSVATGGPRGWNEQFF
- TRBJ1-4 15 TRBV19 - TGTGCCAGTAGTCGGGGAGAATGGACTAATGAAAAACTGTTTTTT CASSRGEWTNEKLFF
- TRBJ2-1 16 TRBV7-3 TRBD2 TGTGCCAGCAGCTTAGCCGGACTAGGGGCCTACAATGAGCAGTTCTTC CASSLAGLGAYNEQFF
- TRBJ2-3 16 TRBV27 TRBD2 TGTGCCAGCAGTTTATCAGCTAGCGGGAGTACAGATACGCAGTATTTT CASSLSASGSTDTQYF
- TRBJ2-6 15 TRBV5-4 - TGTGCCAGCAGCTTTTACGGTGCTGGGGCCAACGTCCTGACTTTC CASSFYGAGANVLTF
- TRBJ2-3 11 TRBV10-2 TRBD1 TGCGCCAGCGCTGCCGGGACAGTTCAGTATTTT CASAAGTVQYF
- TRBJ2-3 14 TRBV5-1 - TGCGCCAGCAGAGGACTGTCTAGCACAGATACGCAGTATTTT CASRGLSSTDTQYF
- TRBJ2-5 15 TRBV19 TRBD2 TGTGCCAGTAGTATGGGGCGGGAGGGCCACGAGACCCAGTACTTC CASSMGREGHETQYF
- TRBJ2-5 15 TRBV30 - TGTGCCTGGAGTTCCGCAGGGGCAATGCAAGAGACCCAGTACTTC CAWSSAGAMQETQYF
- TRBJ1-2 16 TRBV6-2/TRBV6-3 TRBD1 TGTGCCAGCAGTCCACAACGAGGACAGGGAGGGTATGGCTACACCTTC CASSPQRGQGGYGYTF
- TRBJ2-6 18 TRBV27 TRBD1 TGTGCCAGCAGTAGACGACAGGGGACGGTATTCGGGGCCAACGTCCTGACTTTC CASSRRQGTVFGANVLTF
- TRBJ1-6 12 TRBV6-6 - TGTGCCAGCAGGTTGGCCGATTCACCCCTCCACTTT CASRLADSPLHF
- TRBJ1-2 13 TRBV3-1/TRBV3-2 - TGTGCCAGCAGCCAGGCTGAAAAATATGGCTACACCTTC CASSQAEKYGYTF
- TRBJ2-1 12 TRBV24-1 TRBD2 TGTGCCACAGGGACTAGCGGGAGGGAGCAGTTCTTC CATGTSGREQFF
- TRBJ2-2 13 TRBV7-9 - TGTGCCAGCAGAACTAGGGCCACCGGGGAGCTGTTTTTT CASRTRATGELFF
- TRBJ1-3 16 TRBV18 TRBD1 TGTGCCAGCTCACCCGACACAGGGGTGGTTGGAAACACCATATATTTT CASSPDTGVVGNTIYF
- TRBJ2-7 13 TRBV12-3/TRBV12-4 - TGTGCCAGCGGCGGAACCCCGGGAGACGAGCAGTACTTC CASGGTPGDEQYF
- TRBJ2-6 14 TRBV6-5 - TGTGCCAGCAGTTATATCTCTGGGGCCAACGTCCTGACTTTC CASSYISGANVLTF
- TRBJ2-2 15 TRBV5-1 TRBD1 TGCGCCAGCGGAATCGTACAGGGGGCCGCCGGGGAGCTGTTTTTT CASGIVQGAAGELFF
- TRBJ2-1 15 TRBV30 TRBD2 TGTGCCTCCTGGGGACTAGCGGGAGCTTACAATGAGCAGTTCTTC CASWGLAGAYNEQFF
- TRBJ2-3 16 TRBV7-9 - TGTGCCAGCAGCCGACTAATGGGTACGGGCACAGATACGCAGTATTTT CASSRLMGTGTDTQYF
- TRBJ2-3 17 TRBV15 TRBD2 TGTGCCACCAGCCCTCTAGCGGGGTCGAGGGGCACAGATACGCAGTATTTT CATSPLAGSRGTDTQYF
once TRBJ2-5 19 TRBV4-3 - TGCGCCAGCAGCCAAGATCGCAGGGAACAAATTAAAGTCCAAGAGACCCAGTACTTC CASSQDRREQIKVQETQYF
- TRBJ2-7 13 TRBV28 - TGTGCCAGCACCGGACAGACATCCTACGAGCAGTACTTC CASTGQTSYEQYF
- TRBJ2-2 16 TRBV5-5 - TGTGCCAGCAGCCACACAGGGTTAGTAAAAGCCGGGGAGCTGTTTTTT CASSHTGLVKAGELFF
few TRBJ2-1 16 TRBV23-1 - TGCGCCAGCAGTCAATCGGCGGGACCCTTCTACAATGAGCAGTTCTTC CASSQSAGPFYNEQFF
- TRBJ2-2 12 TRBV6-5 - TGTGCCAGCAGCCGGTTATCCGGGGAGCTGTTTTTT CASSRLSGELFF
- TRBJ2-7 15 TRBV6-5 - TGTGCCTCCTCTTCCAGGGAAACCCCCGACTACGAGCAGTACTTC CASSSRETPDYEQYF
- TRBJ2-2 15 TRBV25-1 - TGTGCCAGCAGTGAATATACTATGGACACCGGGGAGCTGTTTTTT CASSEYTMDTGELFF
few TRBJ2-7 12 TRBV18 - TGTGCCAGCTCACCTAACACAAACGAGCAGTACTTC CASSPNTNEQYF
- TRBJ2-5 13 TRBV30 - TGTGCCTGGAGTGCGGGGGGCTTTGAGACCCAGTACTTC CAWSAGGFETQYF
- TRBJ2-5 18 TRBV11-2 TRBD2 TGTGCCAGCAGCCCCCGGGTTTGGACTAGCGGGAGCGGAGAGACCCAGTACTTC CASSPRVWTSGSGETQYF
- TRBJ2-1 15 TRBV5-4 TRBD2 TGTGCCAGCAGCTCTCTAGCGGGTCGTCTGCATGAGCAGTTCTTC CASSSLAGRLHEQFF
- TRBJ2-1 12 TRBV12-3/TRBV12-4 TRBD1 TGTGCCAGCAGGGACAGGGGCAATGAGCAGTTCTTC CASRDRGNEQFF
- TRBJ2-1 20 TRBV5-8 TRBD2 TGTGCCAGCAGCCCGGGGTCAGGACTAGCGGGAGTAAGCTCCTACAATGAGCAGTTCTTC CASSPGSGLAGVSSYNEQFF
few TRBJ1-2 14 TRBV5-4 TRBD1 TGTGCCACCAATATACAGGGGGGTGACTATGGCTACACCTTC CATNIQGGDYGYTF
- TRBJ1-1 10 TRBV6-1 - TGTGCCAGCAGTGAATTGGGCCAGGTCTGG CASSELGQVW
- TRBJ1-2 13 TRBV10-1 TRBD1 TGCGCCAGCAGTGCGGACAGGGTTCGCGGCTACACCTTC CASSADRVRGYTF
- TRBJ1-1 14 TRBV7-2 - TGTGCCAGCAGCTTGTCGGGGGGCCTCACTGAAGCTTTCTTT CASSLSGGLTEAFF
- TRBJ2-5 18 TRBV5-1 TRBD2 TGCGCCAGCAGCCGACCGGAGTTGCTAGCGGGAAGGAGGGAGACCCAGTACTTC CASSRPELLAGRRETQYF
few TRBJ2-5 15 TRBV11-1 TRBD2 TGTGCCAGCAGCCCGACTAGCGGGAGGCAAGAGACCCAGTACTTC CASSPTSGRQETQYF
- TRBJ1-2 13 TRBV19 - TGTGCCAGTAGTAATCGGGGAGACTATGGCTACACCTTC CASSNRGDYGYTF